This is a list of T cell receptor beta chains from one sample in a study of OX40 agonist ivuxolimab in advanced cancers. TCRdb keeps only in-frame clones here, not all; method: immunoSEQ multiplex PCR. The table has over 40,000 clones, about nine tenths seen once. Sequenced material: CD4+ or CD8+ T cells sorted from blood, taken in a trial of the OX40 agonist ivuxolimab. The receptor source for this set is an adult with an advanced solid tumor such as melanoma, head and neck, liver or kidney cancer. Both conserved end residues are part of each CDR3. The D gene is left open where the match is weak. The size entry is marked missing in some rows and otherwise reads once, few, many or a size class.

d_call j_call cdr3_length v_call clone_size cdr3_aa cdr3_nt
TRBD1 TRBJ1-4 15 TRBV28 once CASSSPTGGNEKLFF TGTGCCAGCAGTTCCCCGACAGGGGGCAATGAAAAACTGTTTTTT
TRBD2 TRBJ2-7 13 TRBV7-9 NA CASSRGGHYEQYF TGTGCCAGCAGCCGGGGGGGCCACTACGAGCAGTACTTC
NA TRBJ2-3 14 TRBV9 NA CASSVERGPDTQYF TGTGCCAGCAGCGTAGAACGGGGGCCAGATACGCAGTATTTT
NA TRBJ1-2 12 TRBV6-5 few CASSDDSYGYTF TGTGCCAGCAGTGACGACAGCTATGGCTACACCTTC
NA TRBJ1-1 19 TRBV7-3 NA CASSLYPSRTTTLDTEAFF TGTGCCAGCAGCCTTTACCCCTCCCGGACAACAACTTTGGACACTGAAGCTTTCTTT
NA TRBJ2-1 12 TRBV5-1 NA CASNDPTGEQFF TGCGCCAGCAACGATCCTACAGGTGAGCAGTTCTTC
NA TRBJ2-1 16 TRBV28 NA CASSIRTATGGSEQFF TGTGCCAGCAGCATCCGGACTGCAACTGGGGGCAGTGAGCAGTTCTTC
TRBD1 TRBJ2-1 15 TRBV19 NA CASSIGTGMGNEQFF TGTGCCAGTAGTATAGGGACAGGGATGGGGAATGAGCAGTTCTTC
TRBD1 TRBJ2-3 13 TRBV14 once CASSLTGADTQYF TGTGCCAGCAGCCTTACAGGGGCAGATACGCAGTATTTT
NA TRBJ1-2 14 TRBV21-1 NA CASSKRAGLYGYTF TGTGCCAGCAGCAAACGGGCAGGGCTTTATGGCTACACCTTC
NA TRBJ2-6 15 TRBV6-4 NA CASSDRGSGANVLTF TGTGCCAGCAGTGACAGGGGGTCTGGGGCCAACGTCCTGACTTTC
NA TRBJ1-2 15 TRBV9 NA CASSGSQEANYGYTF TGTGCCAGCAGCGGCTCCCAGGAAGCTAACTATGGCTACACCTTC
NA TRBJ2-3 15 TRBV5-1 NA CASSLDSANTDTQYF TGCGCCAGCAGCTTGGATAGCGCAAACACAGATACGCAGTATTTT
NA TRBJ2-7 15 TRBV6-5 NA CASSWGLSLSYEQYF TGTGCCAGCAGTTGGGGACTTAGCCTCTCCTACGAGCAGTACTTC
NA TRBJ2-2 20 TRBV7-7 NA CASSLNQLRTGEGNTGELFF TGTGCTAGCAGCTTAAATCAACTTAGGACTGGTGAGGGGAACACCGGGGAGCTGTTTTTT
TRBD2 TRBJ2-2 17 TRBV7-3 NA CASSLSPVGTRSGELFF TGTGCCAGCAGCTTATCCCCAGTAGGGACTAGATCCGGGGAGCTGTTTTTT
TRBD2 TRBJ2-3 17 TRBV2 NA CASSVVVAGAVTDTQYF TGTGCCAGCAGTGTGGTCGTAGCGGGAGCCGTCACAGATACGCAGTATTTT
NA TRBJ2-7 15 TRBV29-1 once CSVGLIGRDFYEQYF TGCAGCGTTGGATTGATAGGTCGGGACTTCTACGAGCAGTACTTC
TRBD2 TRBJ2-1 17 TRBV28 NA CASSLWPGTILNDEQFF TGTGCCAGCAGTTTATGGCCCGGGACTATCCTCAACGATGAGCAGTTCTTC
TRBD1 TRBJ2-7 17 TRBV5-1 NA CASSLEPGTATTYEQYF TGCGCCAGCAGCTTGGAACCCGGGACAGCCACTACCTACGAGCAGTACTTC
TRBD2 TRBJ2-7 15 TRBV5-1 NA CASSSGLAGLYEQYF TGCGCCAGCAGTTCCGGACTAGCGGGACTCTACGAGCAGTACTTC
NA TRBJ1-3 14 TRBV6-5 NA CASSSTVSGNTIYF TGTGCCAGCAGCTCTACAGTCTCTGGAAACACCATATATTTT
NA TRBJ2-7 12 TRBV6-6 NA CARGTSLYEQYF TGTGCCAGGGGAACTAGCCTCTACGAGCAGTACTTC
NA TRBJ2-1 13 TRBV13 NA CASSFGVFNEQFF TGTGCCAGCAGCTTCGGAGTTTTCAATGAGCAGTTCTTC
NA TRBJ1-5 15 TRBV2 NA CASSEVEIVNQPQHF TGTGCCAGCAGTGAAGTAGAAATCGTAAATCAGCCCCAGCATTTT
TRBD2 TRBJ2-7 16 TRBV15 once CATSRDRGGSSYEQYF TGTGCCACCAGCAGAGATCGCGGGGGGAGCTCCTACGAGCAGTACTTC
NA TRBJ1-3 15 TRBV6-5 NA CASSPTVTTGNTIYF TGTGCCAGCAGCCCTACAGTTACTACTGGAAACACCATATATTTT
NA TRBJ2-2 16 TRBV6-4 few CASSDLPGSNTGELFF TGTGCCAGCAGTGACCTGCCAGGGTCGAACACCGGGGAGCTGTTTTTT